The 13 T cell receptor beta chains in this list originate from one sample, sequenced in a study of OX40 agonist ivuxolimab in advanced cancers. Profiling relied on immunoSEQ multiplex PCR, and the TCRdb table lists in-frame clones only, not all of them. The sample lists some 35,000 clones, approximately 89% occurring once. Sequenced here: CD4+ or CD8+ T cells sorted from blood, sampled in a trial of the OX40 agonist ivuxolimab. Source of these receptors: an adult with an advanced solid tumor such as melanoma, head and neck, liver or kidney cancer.

This clone was observed a few times. The chain has TRBV6-5 and TRBJ2-7; either TRBD1 or TRBD2 may supply D (5 bases each). CDR1 and CDR2 from the germline V gene are MNHEY and SVGAGI. The ends were cut back, 6 bases at V and 2 bases at J, with 17 bases in the middle. The CDR3 is 15 amino acids. The CDR3: CASSHPGTGPYEQYF. DNA of the CDR3: TGTGCCAGCAGCCACCCGGGGACGGGACCCTACGAGCAGTACTTC.

The rearrangement links TRBV6-5 to TRBJ1-5, with D possibly being TRBD1 (5 bases). The V end lost 2 bases, the J end lost 6 bases, and 11 bases lay between the germline ends. The CDR3 is 14 amino acids. The germline gives CDR1 MNHEY, CDR2 SVGAGI. This CDR3 reads CASSYSGGGQPQHF. CDR3 nucleotides: TGTGCCAGCAGTTACAGCGGTGGGGGTCAGCCCCAGCATTTT.

V usage is TRBV11-3 and J usage is TRBJ1-2; 7 nucleotides agree with TRBD1. The germline CDR1 and CDR2 sequences are SGHNT and YENEEA. The CDR3 sequence is 15 residues long. V dropped 0 bases and J dropped 8; count of bases not matched to a gene: 9. CDR3 region: CASSLDLTGELGYTF. CDR3 in DNA: TGTGCCAGCAGCTTAGATCTAACAGGGGAGCTCGGCTACACCTTC.

The V gene is TRBV6-5, the J gene TRBJ1-2; possible D gene TRBD1, 5 bases. Looked up from germline, CDR1 is MNHEY and CDR2 is SVGAGI. The length of the CDR3 is 15 residues. The germline V and J ends were trimmed by 0 bases and 7 bases, with 15 bases remaining between them. The CDR3 loop is CASSYSTKGRSGYTF. In DNA, the CDR3 is TGTGCCAGCAGTTACTCGACAAAGGGGCGCTCTGGCTACACCTTC.

The J gene is TRBJ2-2, the V gene TRBV7-3; D may be TRBD1 (6 bases). V lost 2 bases to trimming and J lost 3 bases, with 10 bases between them. The CDR3 consists of 15 residues. Germline V gene data show CDR1 as SGHTA and CDR2 as FQGTGA. CDR3 sequence reads: CASSLGQLDTGELFF. The CDR3 DNA reads as TGTGCCAGCAGCTTAGGACAGTTGGACACCGGGGAGCTGTTTTTT.

The genes are TRBV30 and TRBJ1-1; unclear D gene. The V and J ends lost 7 bases and 2 bases respectively, with 11 bases between them. There are 12 residues in the CDR3. From germline, CDR1 is GTSNPN and CDR2 SVGIG (reference sequence). For the CDR3, the DNA is TGTGCCTCTAACGACGGAAACACTGAAGCTTTCTTT. Encoded protein: CASNDGNTEAFF.

Comments on this clone: Relative to the germline gene, one junction end is altered; a read error may explain this. In DNA, the CDR3 is TGTGCCAGCAGCTCCAGGGACAGGGAAGACTTC. This encodes CASSSRDREDF. The J gene is TRBJ2-7, the V gene TRBV13; 9 nucleotides match TRBD1. The CDR3 totals 11 residues. Germline V gene sequence: CDR1 PRHDT, CDR2 FYEKMQ (reference sequence).

This chain connects TRBV7-9 to TRBJ2-1; TRBD2 agrees at 11 bases. The V segment lost 2 bases and the J segment 4 bases; nucleotides outside the gene matches: 1. This CDR3 is 15 amino acids long. Germline V CDR1 and CDR2: SEHNR, FQNEAQ (reference sequence). The CDR3 spells CASSLIAGGYNEQFF. DNA of the CDR3: TGTGCCAGCAGCTTAATAGCGGGAGGGTACAATGAGCAGTTCTTC. Variable domain in full (rest from reference TRBV7-9 and TRBJ2-1): DTGVSQNPRHKITKRGQNVTFRCDPISEHNRLYWYRQTLGQGPEFLTYFQNEAQLEKSRLLSDRFSAERPKGSFSTLEIQRTEQGDSAMYLCASSLIAGGYNEQFFGPGTRLTVL.

This clone was found a few times. V gene TRBV6-1 combines with J gene TRBJ1-2, with 8 positions matching TRBD1. The germline gives CDR1 MNHNS, CDR2 SASEGT. CDR3 length: 13 residues. V trimming: 6 bases; J trimming: 5 bases; junction bases outside the gene matches: 5. The chain's CDR3 is CASRQGGGYGYTF. The CDR3 nucleotides read TGTGCCAGCAGACAGGGGGGGGGATATGGCTACACCTTC.

The chain has TRBV18 and TRBJ2-7; no definite D call. V was shortened by 6 bases and J by 2 bases, with 14 bases between the two germline ends. Germline CDR1 reads KGHSH; CDR2 reads LQKENI. There are 14 residues in the CDR3. CDR3 sequence (DNA): TGTGCCAGCTCCCCATCTTCCAGACCCTACGAGCAGTACTTC. Protein sequence: CASSPSSRPYEQYF.

This sequence joins TRBV13 and TRBJ2-3, with TRBD1 as a possible D gene (6 bases). The germline V and J ends were trimmed by 1 base and 1 base, with 12 bases remaining between them. Germline CDR1 PRHDT, CDR2 FYEKMQ (reference sequence). The CDR3 is made up of 16 amino acids. The CDR3 spells CASSLATGVGTDTQYF. CDR3 coding DNA: TGTGCCAGCAGCTTAGCGACAGGCGTTGGCACAGATACGCAGTATTTT.

The chain links TRBV7-6 to TRBJ1-6; TRBD1 agrees at 7 bases. V lost 5 bases, J lost 8 bases, and 6 bases stayed unmatched. CDR1 SGHVS and CDR2 FNYEAQ come from the germline V gene. The CDR3 consists of 14 residues. The CDR3 DNA sequence: TGTGCCAGCAGCCGTTCGACAGGGCATTCACCCCTCCACTTT. This sequence encodes CASSRSTGHSPLHF.

The chain recombines TRBV29-1 with TRBJ2-3; D is unresolved. The CDR3 runs to 14 residues. Germline loops: CDR1 SQVTM, CDR2 ANQGSEA. The V end lost 4 bases, the J end lost 0 bases, and 11 bases lay between the germline ends. The CDR3 spells CSVAGRPSTDTQYF. CDR3 sequence (DNA): TGCAGCGTTGCAGGACGCCCTAGCACAGATACGCAGTATTTT.